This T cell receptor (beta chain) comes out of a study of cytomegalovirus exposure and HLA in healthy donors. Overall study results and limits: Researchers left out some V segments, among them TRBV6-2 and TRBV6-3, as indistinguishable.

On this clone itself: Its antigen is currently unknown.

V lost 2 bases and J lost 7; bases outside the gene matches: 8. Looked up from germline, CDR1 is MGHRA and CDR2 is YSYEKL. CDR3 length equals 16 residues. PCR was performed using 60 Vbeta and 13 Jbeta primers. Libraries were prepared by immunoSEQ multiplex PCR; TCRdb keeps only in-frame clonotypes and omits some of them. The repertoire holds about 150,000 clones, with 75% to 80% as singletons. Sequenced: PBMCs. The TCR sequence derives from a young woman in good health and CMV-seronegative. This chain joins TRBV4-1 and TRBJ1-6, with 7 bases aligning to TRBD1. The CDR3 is CASSQKPGTENSPLHF. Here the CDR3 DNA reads TGCGCCAGCAGCCAAAAACCCGGGACAGAGAATTCACCCCTCCACTTT.